This T cell receptor beta chain originates from a study of T-cell memory formation after mild COVID-19. Each CDR3 protein is one row after TCRdb ran MiXCR on the 5' RACE reads. The data show about 540,000 distinct CDR3 sequences, 20% seen once. This clonotype has at least ten counts. Per germline, CDR1 KGHDR and CDR2 SFDVKD. The length of the CDR3 is 16 residues. The V gene lost 1 base and the J gene lost 12 bases, with 24 bases spanning the gap. The chain uses TRBV24-1 and TRBJ2-7; either TRBD1 or TRBD2 may supply D (5 bases each). Sequences were obtained from PBMCs or a T cell subset sorted from them (not recorded which). This sequence was found in an adult woman who had mild COVID-19 (a few samples of this study predate the infection). Cell type and time point are not known. The CDR3 sequence: CATSDLGDGAIRRWYF. The CDR3 DNA reads as TGTGCCACCAGTGATTTAGGGGACGGCGCGATTCGTAGGTGGTACTTC.